This T cell receptor (beta chain) was sequenced for a study of CD8 T cells in Susac syndrome. An amount of RNA that ranged from roughly 0.45 to 1 ug was reverse transcribed with random hexamers. MiXCR, applied by TCRdb to the immunoSEQ multiplex PCR reads, yields one record per CDR3 protein. The sample contains tens of thousands of distinct CDR3 sequences, about 96% of which appear only once. Trimming at V came to 5 bases and at J to 15 bases, leaving 10 bases not matched to a gene. The germline V gene has CDR1 SEHNR and CDR2 FQNEAQ (reference sequence). The CDR3 length is 12 residues. Sequenced input: CD8+ T cells from PBMCs. The sequence came from a human donor with Susac syndrome. This chain connects TRBV7-9 to TRBJ2-1; 7 positions agree with TRBD1. The CDR3 is CASSPGTVSLFF. DNA of the CDR3: TGTGCCAGCAGCCCCGGGACAGTTAGTTTGTTCTTC.